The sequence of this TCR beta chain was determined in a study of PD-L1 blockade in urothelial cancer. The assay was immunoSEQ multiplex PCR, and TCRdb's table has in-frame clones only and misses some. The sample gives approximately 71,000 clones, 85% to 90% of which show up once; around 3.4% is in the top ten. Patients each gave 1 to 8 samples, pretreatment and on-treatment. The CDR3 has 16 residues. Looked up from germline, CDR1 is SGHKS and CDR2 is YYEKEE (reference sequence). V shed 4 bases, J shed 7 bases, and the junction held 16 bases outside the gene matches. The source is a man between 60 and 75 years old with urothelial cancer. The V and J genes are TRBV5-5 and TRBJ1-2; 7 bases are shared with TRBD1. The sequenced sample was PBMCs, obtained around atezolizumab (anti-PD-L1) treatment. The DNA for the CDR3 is TGTGCCAGCAGCCCGGGACAGCCCTTTTTGGGTAGTGGCTACACCTTC. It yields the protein CASSPGQPFLGSGYTF.